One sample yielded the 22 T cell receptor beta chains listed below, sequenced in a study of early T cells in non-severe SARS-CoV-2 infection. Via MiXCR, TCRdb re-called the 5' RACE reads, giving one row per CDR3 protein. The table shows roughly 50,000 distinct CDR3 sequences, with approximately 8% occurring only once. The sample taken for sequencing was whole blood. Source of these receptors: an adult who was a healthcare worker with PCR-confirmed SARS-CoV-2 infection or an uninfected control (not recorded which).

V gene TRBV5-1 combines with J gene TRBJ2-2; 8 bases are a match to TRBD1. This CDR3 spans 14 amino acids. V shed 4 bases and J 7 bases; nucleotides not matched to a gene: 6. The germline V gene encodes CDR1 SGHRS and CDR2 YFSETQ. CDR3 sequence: CASSPTGAGGELFF. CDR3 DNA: TGCGCCAGCAGCCCGACAGGGGCAGGCGGGGAGCTGTTTTTT.

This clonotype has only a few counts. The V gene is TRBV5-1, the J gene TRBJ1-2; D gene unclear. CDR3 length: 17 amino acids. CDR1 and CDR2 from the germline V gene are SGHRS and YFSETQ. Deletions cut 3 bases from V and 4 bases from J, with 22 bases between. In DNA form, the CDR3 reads TGCGCCAGCAGCTCCGAAGAGGGAGGGCCGCGAGTCTATGGCTACACCTTC. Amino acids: CASSSEEGGPRVYGYTF.

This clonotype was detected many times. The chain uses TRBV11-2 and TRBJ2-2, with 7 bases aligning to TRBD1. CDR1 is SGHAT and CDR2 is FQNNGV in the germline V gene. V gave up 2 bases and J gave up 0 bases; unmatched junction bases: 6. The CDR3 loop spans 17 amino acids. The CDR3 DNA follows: TGTGCCAGCAGCTTAAACGCTGACAGGGCGAACACCGGGGAGCTGTTTTTT. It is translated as CASSLNADRANTGELFF.

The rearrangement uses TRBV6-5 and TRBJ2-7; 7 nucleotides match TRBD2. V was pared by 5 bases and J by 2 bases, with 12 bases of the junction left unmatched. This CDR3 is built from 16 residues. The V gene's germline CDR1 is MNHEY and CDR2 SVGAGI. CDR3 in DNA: TGTGCCAGCAGTCTAAACGGGCCAGCGGGAACCTACGAGCAGTACTTC. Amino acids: CASSLNGPAGTYEQYF.

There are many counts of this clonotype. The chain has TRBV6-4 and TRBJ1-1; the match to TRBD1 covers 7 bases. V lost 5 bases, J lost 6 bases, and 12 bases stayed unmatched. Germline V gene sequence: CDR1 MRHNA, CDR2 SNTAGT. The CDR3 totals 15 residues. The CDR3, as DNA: TGTGCCAGCAGTCTCATCCGGGACAGCCGACCTGAAGCTTTCTTT. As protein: CASSLIRDSRPEAFF.

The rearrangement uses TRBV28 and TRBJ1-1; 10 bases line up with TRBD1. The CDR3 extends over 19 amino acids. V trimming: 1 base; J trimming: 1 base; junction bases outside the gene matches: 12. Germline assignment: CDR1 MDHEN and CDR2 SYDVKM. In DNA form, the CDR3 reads TGTGCCAGCAGTTTATTGGATGGGACAGGGGCTTCCGGGAACACTGAAGCTTTCTTT. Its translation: CASSLLDGTGASGNTEAFF.

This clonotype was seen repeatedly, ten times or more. Here the CDR3 reads CATSREGTTYEQYF. DNA of the CDR3: TGTGCCACCAGCAGAGAAGGGACTACCTACGAGCAGTACTTC. The chain recombines TRBV15 with TRBJ2-7; 7 bases align to TRBD2. After removal of 0 bases from V and 2 bases from J, the junction contained 1 base not matched to a gene. This CDR3 is 14 amino acids long. Germline V lookup: CDR1 LNHNV, CDR2 YYDKDF (reference sequence).

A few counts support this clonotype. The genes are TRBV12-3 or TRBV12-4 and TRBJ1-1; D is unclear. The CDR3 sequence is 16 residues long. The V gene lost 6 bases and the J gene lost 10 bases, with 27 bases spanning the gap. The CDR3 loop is CASSGLYGVSSDRAFF. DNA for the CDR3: TGTGCCAGCAGCGGACTCTACGGGGTCTCTTCCGATAGAGCTTTCTTT.

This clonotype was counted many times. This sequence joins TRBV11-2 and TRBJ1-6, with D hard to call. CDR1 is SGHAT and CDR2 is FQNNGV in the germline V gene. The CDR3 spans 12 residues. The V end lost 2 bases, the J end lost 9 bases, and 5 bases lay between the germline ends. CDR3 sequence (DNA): TGTGCCAGCAGCTTATCTGTTTCACCCCTCCACTTT. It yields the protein CASSLSVSPLHF.

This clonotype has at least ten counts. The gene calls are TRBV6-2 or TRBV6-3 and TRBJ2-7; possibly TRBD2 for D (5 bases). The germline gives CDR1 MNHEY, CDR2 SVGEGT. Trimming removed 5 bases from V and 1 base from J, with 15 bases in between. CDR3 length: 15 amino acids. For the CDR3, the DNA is TGTGCCAGCAGTCACTTCGGCCAGCGGTCCTACGAGCAGTACTTC. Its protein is CASSHFGQRSYEQYF.

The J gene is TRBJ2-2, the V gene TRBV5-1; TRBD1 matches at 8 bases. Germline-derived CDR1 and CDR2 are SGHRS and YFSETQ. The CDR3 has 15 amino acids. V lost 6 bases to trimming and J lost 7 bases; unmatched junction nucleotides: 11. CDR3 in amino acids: CASTAAGGIRGELFF. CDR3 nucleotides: TGCGCCAGCACTGCGGCAGGGGGCATCCGCGGGGAGCTGTTTTTT. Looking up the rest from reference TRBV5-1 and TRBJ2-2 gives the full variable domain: KAGVTQTPRYLIKTRGQQVTLSCSPISGHRSVSWYQQTPGQGLQFLFEYFSETQRNKGNFPGRFSGRQFSNSRSEMNVSTLELGDSALYLCASTAAGGIRGELFFGEGSRLTVL.

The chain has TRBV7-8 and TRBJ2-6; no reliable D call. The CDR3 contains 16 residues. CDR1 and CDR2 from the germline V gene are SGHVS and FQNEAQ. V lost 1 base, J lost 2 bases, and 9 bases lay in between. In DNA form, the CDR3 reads TGTGCCAGCAGCTTAGGGCAAGTAGCTGGGGCCAACGTCCTGACTTTC. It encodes CASSLGQVAGANVLTF. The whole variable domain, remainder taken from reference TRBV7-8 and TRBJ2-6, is GAGVSQSPRYKVAKRGQDVALRCDPISGHVSLFWYQQALGQGPEFLTYFQNEAQLDKSGLPSDRFFAERPEGSVSTLKIQRTQQEDSAVYLCASSLGQVAGANVLTFGAGSRLTVL.

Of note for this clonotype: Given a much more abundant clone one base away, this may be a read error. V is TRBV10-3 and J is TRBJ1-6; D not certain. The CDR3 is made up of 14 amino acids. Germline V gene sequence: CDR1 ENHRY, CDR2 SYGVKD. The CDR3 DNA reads TGTACCATCAGTGAGTCGACTCGGATATCACCCCTCCACTTT. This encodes CTISESTRISPLHF.

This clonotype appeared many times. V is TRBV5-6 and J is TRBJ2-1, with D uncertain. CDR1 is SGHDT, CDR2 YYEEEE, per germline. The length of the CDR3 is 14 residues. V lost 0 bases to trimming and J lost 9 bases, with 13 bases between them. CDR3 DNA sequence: TGTGCCAGCAGCTTGGCCTACCTCAATAGTGAGCAGTTCTTC. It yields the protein CASSLAYLNSEQFF.

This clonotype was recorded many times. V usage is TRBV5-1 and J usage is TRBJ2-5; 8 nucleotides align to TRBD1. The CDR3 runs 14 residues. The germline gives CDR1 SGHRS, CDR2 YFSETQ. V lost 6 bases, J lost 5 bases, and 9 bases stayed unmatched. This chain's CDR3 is CASTSGQGTETQYF. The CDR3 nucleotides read TGCGCCAGCACCTCAGGACAGGGTACCGAGACCCAGTACTTC.

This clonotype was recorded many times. The CDR3 is CASSFSGDFGDIQYF. The CDR3 region has the DNA TGTGCCAGCTCATTTTCAGGGGACTTTGGAGACATTCAGTACTTC. The J gene is TRBJ2-4, the V gene TRBV18; D may be TRBD1 or TRBD2 (6 bases each). Germline lookup yields CDR1 KGHSH and CDR2 LQKENI. This CDR3 contains 15 residues. Trimming took 5 bases from V and 8 from J, leaving 19 bases between them. Supplemented by reference TRBV18 and TRBJ2-4, the full variable domain reads NAGVMQNPRHLVRRRGQEARLRCSPMKGHSHVYWYRQLPEEGLKFMVYLQKENIIDESGMPKERFSAEFPKEGPSILRIQQVVRGDSAAYFCASSFSGDFGDIQYFGAGTRLSVL.

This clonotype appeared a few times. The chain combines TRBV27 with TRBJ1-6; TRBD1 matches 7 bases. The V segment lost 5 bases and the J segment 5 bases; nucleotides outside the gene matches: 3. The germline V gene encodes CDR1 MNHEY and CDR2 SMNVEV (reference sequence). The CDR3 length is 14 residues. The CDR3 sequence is CASSPGQNNSPLHF. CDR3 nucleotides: TGTGCCAGCAGTCCGGGACAGAATAATTCACCCCTCCACTTT.

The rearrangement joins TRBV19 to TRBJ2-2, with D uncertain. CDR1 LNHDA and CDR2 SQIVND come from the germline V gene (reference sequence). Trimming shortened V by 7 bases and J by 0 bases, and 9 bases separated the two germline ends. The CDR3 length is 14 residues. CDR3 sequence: CASKATPNTGELFF. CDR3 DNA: TGTGCCAGTAAGGCAACCCCGAACACCGGGGAGCTGTTTTTT.

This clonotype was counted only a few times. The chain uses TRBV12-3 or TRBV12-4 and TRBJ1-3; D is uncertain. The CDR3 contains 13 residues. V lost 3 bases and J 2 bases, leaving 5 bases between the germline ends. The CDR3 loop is CASSLEAGNTIYF. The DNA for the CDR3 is TGTGCCAGCAGTTTGGAGGCTGGAAACACCATATATTTT.

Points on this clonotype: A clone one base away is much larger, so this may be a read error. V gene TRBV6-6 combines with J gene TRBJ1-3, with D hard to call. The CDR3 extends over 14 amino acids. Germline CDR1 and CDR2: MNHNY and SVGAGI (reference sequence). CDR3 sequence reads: CASTKASSGNTLYF. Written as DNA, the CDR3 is TGTGCCAGCACCAAGGCCAGCTCTGGAAACACCTTATATTTT.

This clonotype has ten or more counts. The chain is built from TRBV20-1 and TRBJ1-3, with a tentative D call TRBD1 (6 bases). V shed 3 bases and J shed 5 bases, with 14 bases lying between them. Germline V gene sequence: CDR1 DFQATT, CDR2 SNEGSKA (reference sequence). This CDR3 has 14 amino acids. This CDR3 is CSASPGGRRNTIYF. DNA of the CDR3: TGCAGTGCTAGCCCCGGGGGGCGCAGAAACACCATATATTTT.

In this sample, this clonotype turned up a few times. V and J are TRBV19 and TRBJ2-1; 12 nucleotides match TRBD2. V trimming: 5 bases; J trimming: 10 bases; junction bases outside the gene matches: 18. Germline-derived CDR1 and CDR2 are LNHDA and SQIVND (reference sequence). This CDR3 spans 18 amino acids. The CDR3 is CASSPTLGRLAGAREQFF. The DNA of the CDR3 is TGTGCCAGTAGTCCGACCTTAGGCAGACTAGCGGGAGCGCGGGAGCAGTTCTTC.